Following are 8 T cell receptor beta chains from one sample sequenced in a study of PD-1 blockade in classical Hodgkin lymphoma. The time point was: newly diagnosed, previously untreated cHL patient sample. Some clones are missing from TCRdb's copy, which holds only in-frame ones; the method was immunoSEQ multiplex PCR. Of about 25,000 clones listed, 94% are singletons. Sequenced: peripheral blood mononuclear cells (PBMCs). The origin of the receptors is a human donor with classical Hodgkin lymphoma.

The V call is TRBV6-5, the J call TRBJ1-1; 11 positions match TRBD1. The V segment lost 2 bases and the J segment 5 bases; nucleotides outside the gene matches: 4. Germline CDR1 MNHEY, CDR2 SVGAGI. The CDR3 totals 15 residues. CDR3: CASSYRGTGGTEAFF. In DNA, the CDR3 is TGTGCCAGCAGTTACAGGGGGACAGGGGGGACTGAAGCTTTCTTT.

The chain carries TRBV5-1 and TRBJ2-5; TRBD1 might be the D (5 bases). CDR1 and CDR2 (germline): SGHRS, YFSETQ. The CDR3 runs 13 residues. V lost 0 bases to trimming and J lost 5 bases, with 8 bases between them. The CDR3 nucleotides read TGCGCCAGCAGCTTGGCTGGGGCGGAGACCCAGTACTTC. The encoded protein is CASSLAGAETQYF.

The chain joins TRBV4-2 to TRBJ2-4; D could derive from TRBD1 or TRBD2 (5 bases each). This CDR3 region has 14 residues. Per the germline V gene, CDR1 is LGHNA and CDR2 is YNFKEQ. Between the trimmed V and J ends, which lost 4 bases and 9 bases, there was a span of 16 bases. The chain's CDR3 is CASSPTGDRGIQYF. The DNA of the CDR3 is TGTGCCAGCAGCCCCACTGGGGACCGGGGCATTCAGTACTTC.

The chain has TRBV5-6 and TRBJ1-2; D unclear. The V end lost 1 base, the J end lost 5 bases, and 18 bases lay between the germline ends. The CDR3 loop spans 16 amino acids. CDR1 is SGHDT and CDR2 is YYEEEE in the germline V gene. CDR3 sequence: CASSLNGRRGVYGYTF. The DNA of the CDR3 is TGTGCCAGCAGCTTGAACGGGCGACGCGGAGTGTATGGCTACACCTTC. Drawing the rest from reference TRBV5-6 and TRBJ1-2, the complete variable domain is DAGVTQSPTHLIKTRGQQVTLRCSPKSGHDTVSWYQQALGQGPQFIFQYYEEEERQRGNFPDRFSGHQFPNYSSELNVNALLLGDSALYLCASSLNGRRGVYGYTFGSGTRLTVV.

The chain uses TRBV27 and TRBJ2-1; 7 bases align to TRBD1. After removal of 4 bases from V and 0 bases from J, the junction contained 12 bases not matched to a gene. CDR3 length: 18 residues. From germline, CDR1 is MNHEY and CDR2 SMNVEV (reference sequence). CDR3 residues: CASSYGQATRSSYNEQFF. DNA for the CDR3: TGTGCCAGCAGTTACGGACAGGCTACGAGGAGCTCCTACAATGAGCAGTTCTTC.

The CDR3, as DNA: TGTGCCAGCAGTTTATTGTCCGGCGTGGGCAAAAACATTCAGTACTTC. Translating it yields CASSLLSGVGKNIQYF. The chain joins TRBV28 to TRBJ2-4; D is undetermined. The V gene's germline CDR1 is MDHEN and CDR2 SYDVKM. The ends were cut back, 1 base at V and 3 bases at J, with 13 bases in the middle. CDR3 size: 16 residues. Full variable domain (remainder filled in from reference TRBV28 and TRBJ2-4): DVKVTQSSRYLVKRTGEKVFLECVQDMDHENMFWYRQDPGLGLRLIYFSYDVKMKEKGDIPEGYSVSREKKERFSLILESASTNQTSMYLCASSLLSGVGKNIQYFGAGTRLSVL.

To note about this clone: The junction departs from germline at one end; a sequencing error may be responsible. The chain carries TRBV6-6 and TRBJ2-2; D is ambiguous. The CDR3 length is 13 residues. The germline V gene encodes CDR1 MNHNY and CDR2 SVGAGI (reference sequence). CDR3 nucleotides: TGTGCCCGCAGTTCTAGGGACACCGGGGAGCTGTTTTTT. Translating gives CARSSRDTGELFF.

The rearrangement joins TRBV7-9 to TRBJ1-4, with D uncertain. Germline CDR1 is SEHNR and CDR2 is FQNEAQ (reference sequence). The CDR3 is made up of 13 amino acids. The ends were cut back, 2 bases at V and 6 bases at J, with 7 bases in the middle. CDR3 DNA: TGTGCCAGCAGCTTATCGGTGTATGAAAAACTGTTTTTT. This encodes CASSLSVYEKLFF.